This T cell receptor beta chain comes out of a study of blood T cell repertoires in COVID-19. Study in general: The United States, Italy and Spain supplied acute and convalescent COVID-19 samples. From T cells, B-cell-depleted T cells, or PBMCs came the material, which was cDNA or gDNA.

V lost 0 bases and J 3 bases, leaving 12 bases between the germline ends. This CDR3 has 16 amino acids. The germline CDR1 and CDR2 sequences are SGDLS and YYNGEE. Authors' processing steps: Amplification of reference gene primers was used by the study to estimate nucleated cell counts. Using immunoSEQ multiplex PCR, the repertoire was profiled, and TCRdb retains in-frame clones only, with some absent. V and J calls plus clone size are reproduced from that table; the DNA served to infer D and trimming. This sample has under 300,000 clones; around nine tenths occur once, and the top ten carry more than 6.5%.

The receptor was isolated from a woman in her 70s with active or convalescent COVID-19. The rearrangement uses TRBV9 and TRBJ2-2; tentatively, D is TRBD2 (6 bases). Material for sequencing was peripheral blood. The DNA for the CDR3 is TGTGCCAGCAGCGTAGCCAGTTGGGGGGACACCGGGGAGCTGTTTTTT. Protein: CASSVASWGDTGELFF. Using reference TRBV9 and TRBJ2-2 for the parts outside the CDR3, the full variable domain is DSGVTQTPKHLITATGQRVTLRCSPRSGDLSVYWYQQSLDQGLQFLIQYYNGEERAKGNILERFSAQQFPDLHSELNLSSLELGDSALYFCASSVASWGDTGELFFGEGSRLTVL.